Below, one T cell receptor (beta chain) is given with its context. This sample is part of a study of blood T cells in healthy people across ages. Across the whole study: Capturing about one barcoded beta molecule per two T cells was achieved by template switching.

Donors gave roughly 10 milliliters of peripheral blood apiece. Germline V gene sequence: CDR1 DFQATT, CDR2 SNEGSKA (reference sequence). This CDR3 is built from 14 residues. The V gene lost 3 bases and the J gene lost 2 bases, with 12 bases spanning the gap. Through a sample-barcoded 5' primer and a J-beta primer mix, a second PCR was run for about 7 to 12 cycles. TCRdb redid the calling of the 5' RACE reads with MiXCR, one entry per CDR3 protein. The table shows some 1.5 million distinct CDR3 sequences, with under 30% occurring only once. What was sequenced was blood. The chain has TRBV20-1 and TRBJ2-3; weak D call: TRBD2 (5 bases). The source is a woman aged 25 to 39 in good health. The CDR3 DNA follows: TGCAGTGCTAGTTTCCGACTAACCACAGATACGCAGTATTTT. Translation gives CSASFRLTTDTQYF.